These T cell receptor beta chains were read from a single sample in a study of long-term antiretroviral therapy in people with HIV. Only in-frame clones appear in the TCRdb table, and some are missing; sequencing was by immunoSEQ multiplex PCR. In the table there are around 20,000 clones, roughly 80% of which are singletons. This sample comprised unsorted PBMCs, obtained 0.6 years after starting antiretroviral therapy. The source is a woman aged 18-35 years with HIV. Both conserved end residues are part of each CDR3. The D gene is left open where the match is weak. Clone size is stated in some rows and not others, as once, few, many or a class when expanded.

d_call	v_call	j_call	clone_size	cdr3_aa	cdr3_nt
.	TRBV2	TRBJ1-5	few	CASSLTGQPQHF	TGTGCCAGCAGCTTGACAGGACAGCCCCAGCATTTT
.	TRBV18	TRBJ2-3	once	CASSPLTGSTDTQYF	TGTGCCAGCTCACCATTAACAGGGAGCACAGATACGCAGTATTTT
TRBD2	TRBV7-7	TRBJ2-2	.	CASSLRPRGRVNGELFF	TGTGCTAGCAGCTTACGTCCCCGCGGGAGGGTGAACGGGGAGCTGTTTTTT
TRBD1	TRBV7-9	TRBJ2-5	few	CASSESDRGIFETQYF	TGTGCCAGCAGCGAGTCGGACAGGGGAATATTCGAGACCCAGTACTTC
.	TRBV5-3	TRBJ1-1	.	CARRGVAREAFF	TGTGCCAGAAGAGGAGTTGCCAGGGAGGCTTTCTTT
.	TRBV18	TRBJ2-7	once	CASSPIPSYEQYF	TGTGCCAGCTCACCAATTCCCAGTTACGAGCAGTACTTC
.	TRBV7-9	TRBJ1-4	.	CASSSYGRSTGEKLFF	TGTGCCAGCAGCTCCTACGGACGGAGTACAGGGGAAAAACTGTTTTTT
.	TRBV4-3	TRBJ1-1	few	CASSQNLGTEAFF	TGCGCCAGCAGCCAAAATCTGGGCACTGAAGCTTTCTTT
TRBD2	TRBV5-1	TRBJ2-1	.	CASSFPTSGRPGEQFF	TGCGCCAGCAGCTTCCCGACTAGCGGGAGGCCGGGTGAGCAGTTCTTC
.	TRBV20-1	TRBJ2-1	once	CSVPIREPQFF	TGCAGTGTTCCCATCAGGGAACCTCAGTTCTTC
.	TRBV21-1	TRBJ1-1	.	CASSKLKRLTNTEAFF	TGTGCCAGCAGCAAACTTAAGAGACTTACGAACACTGAAGCTTTCTTT
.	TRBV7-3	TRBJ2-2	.	CASSLTLLGNTGELFF	TGTGCCAGCAGCTTAACGCTTTTGGGGAACACCGGGGAGCTGTTTTTT
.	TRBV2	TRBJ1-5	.	CASSVWGSINQPQHF	TGTGCCAGCAGTGTGTGGGGATCTATCAATCAGCCCCAGCATTTT
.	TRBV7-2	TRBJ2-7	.	CASSTGGHSSYEQYF	TGTGCCAGCAGCACCGGGGGACATTCCTCGTACGAGCAGTACTTC
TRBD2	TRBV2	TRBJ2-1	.	CATKGDPLSGGKRNEQFF	TGTGCCACAAAAGGCGACCCCTTGAGCGGGGGAAAGAGAAATGAGCAGTTCTTC
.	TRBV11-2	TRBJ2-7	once	CASSGGWAGSKYEQYF	TGTGCCAGCAGCGGTGGGTGGGCAGGATCCAAATACGAGCAGTACTTC
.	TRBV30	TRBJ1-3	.	CAWRDGLSGNTIYF	TGTGCCTGGAGAGATGGCCTCTCTGGAAACACCATATATTTT
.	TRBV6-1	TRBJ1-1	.	CAGQRNTEAFF	TGTGCCGGCCAGAGGAACACTGAAGCTTTCTTT
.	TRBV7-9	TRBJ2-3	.	CASSLGPRGTDTQYF	TGTGCCAGCAGCTTAGGCCCCCGGGGGACAGATACGCAGTATTTT
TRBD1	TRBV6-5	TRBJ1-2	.	CASSSGQGTGYTF	TGTGCCAGCAGTTCCGGACAGGGGACGGGCTACACCTTC
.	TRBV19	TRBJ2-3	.	CASSIRTSTDTQYF	TGTGCCAGTAGTATCCGGACATCCACAGATACGCAGTATTTT
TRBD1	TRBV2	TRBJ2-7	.	CASTKTGSYEQYF	TGTGCCAGCACCAAGACAGGGTCTTACGAGCAGTACTTC
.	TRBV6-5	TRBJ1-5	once	CASTSQGQPQHF	TGTGCCAGCACCTCCCAGGGTCAGCCCCAGCATTTT
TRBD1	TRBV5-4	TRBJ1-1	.	CASSLGGQGKAFF	TGTGCCAGCAGCTTGGGGGGACAGGGGAAAGCTTTCTTT
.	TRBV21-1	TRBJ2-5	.	CASSLLRNRCRETQYF	TGTGCCAGCAGCTTACTGAGGAACAGGTGCCGGGAGACCCAGTACTTC
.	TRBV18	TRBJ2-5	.	CASSLQGFRETQYF	TGTGCCAGCTCACTACAGGGATTTAGAGAGACCCAGTACTTC
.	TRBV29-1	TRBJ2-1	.	CSVLRGRINEQFF	TGCAGCGTTCTGCGGGGGCGAATCAATGAGCAGTTCTTC
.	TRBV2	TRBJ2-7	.	CASSDYEQYF	TGTGCCAGCAGTGATTACGAGCAGTACTTC
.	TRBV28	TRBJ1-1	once	CASGWGPLGTEAFF	TGTGCCAGCGGCTGGGGTCCCCTCGGCACTGAAGCTTTCTTT
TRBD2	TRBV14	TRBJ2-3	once	CASSQPLGRGSTDTQYF	TGTGCCAGCAGCCAACCCCTGGGGCGGGGGTCCACAGATACGCAGTATTTT
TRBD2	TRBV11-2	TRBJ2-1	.	CASSQAGGHPNEQFF	TGTGCCAGCAGCCAAGCGGGGGGTCACCCCAATGAGCAGTTCTTC
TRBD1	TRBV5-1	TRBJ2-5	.	CASSRAGTGGRETQYF	TGCGCCAGCAGCAGAGCCGGGACAGGGGGCCGAGAGACCCAGTACTTC
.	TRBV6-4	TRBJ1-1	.	CASSDSSGARQAFF	TGTGCCAGCAGTGACTCGAGTGGAGCCAGGCAAGCTTTCTTT
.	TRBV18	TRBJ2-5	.	CASSPRGAGETQYF	TGTGCCAGCTCACCACGGGGGGCCGGGGAGACCCAGTACTTC
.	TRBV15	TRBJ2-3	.	CATSRDRVRLALDTQYF	TGTGCCACCAGCAGAGATCGGGTACGGCTAGCGTTAGATACGCAGTATTTT
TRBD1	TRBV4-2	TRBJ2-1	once	CASSQKGAGDNEQFF	TGTGCCAGCAGCCAAAAGGGGGCCGGGGACAATGAGCAGTTCTTC
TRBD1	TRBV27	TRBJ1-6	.	CASSLFGTVNSPLHF	TGTGCCAGCAGTTTATTTGGGACAGTTAATTCACCCCTCCACTTT
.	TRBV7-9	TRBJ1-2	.	CASSFNSGPVNYGYTF	TGTGCCAGCAGCTTTAACTCGGGGCCGGTTAACTATGGCTACACCTTC
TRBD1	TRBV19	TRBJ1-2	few	CASSIDLRGLGYGYTF	TGTGCCAGTAGTATAGACCTCAGGGGGCTCGGATATGGCTACACCTTC
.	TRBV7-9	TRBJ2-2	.	CASSLGGSNTGELFF	TGTGCCAGCAGCTTAGGGGGCTCTAACACCGGGGAGCTGTTTTTT
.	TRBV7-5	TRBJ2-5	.	CARMGSSGRDETQYF	TGTGCCAGAATGGGCAGTAGCGGGAGGGATGAGACCCAGTACTTC
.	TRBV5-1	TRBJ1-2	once	CASSLAGRSGYTF	TGCGCCAGCAGCTTGGCAGGCAGAAGTGGCTACACCTTC
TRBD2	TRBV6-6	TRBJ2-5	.	CASNDPSGEETQYF	TGTGCCAGCAACGACCCGAGCGGGGAAGAGACCCAGTACTTC
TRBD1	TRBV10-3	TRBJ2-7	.	CATAGTGLSYEQYF	TGTGCCACAGCTGGGACAGGTCTCTCCTACGAGCAGTACTTC
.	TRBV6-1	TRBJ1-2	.	CASSEEAGRYGYTF	TGTGCCAGCAGTGAAGAGGCGGGGAGGTATGGCTACACCTTC
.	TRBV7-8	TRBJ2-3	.	CASSPTDTQYF	TGTGCCAGCAGCCCCACAGATACGCAGTATTTT
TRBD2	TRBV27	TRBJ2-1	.	CASSLLAGNYNEQFF	TGTGCCAGCAGCCTCCTAGCGGGCAACTACAATGAGCAGTTCTTC
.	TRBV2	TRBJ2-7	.	CASRETTEIYEQYF	TGTGCCAGCAGGGAAACGACAGAGATCTACGAGCAGTACTTC
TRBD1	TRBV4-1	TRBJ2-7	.	CASSPLTGGGYEQYF	TGCGCCAGCAGCCCCCTGACAGGGGGCGGGTACGAGCAGTACTTC
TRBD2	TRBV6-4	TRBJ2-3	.	CASSDAPGGQSHTQYF	TGTGCCAGCAGTGACGCTCCGGGAGGGCAAAGTCATACGCAGTATTTT
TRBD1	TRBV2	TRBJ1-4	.	CASSNPETGNNEKLFF	TGTGCCAGCAGTAATCCCGAGACAGGGAACAATGAAAAACTGTTTTTT
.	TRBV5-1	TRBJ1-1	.	CASSLVPGDVNTEAFF	TGCGCCAGCAGCTTAGTCCCGGGGGATGTGAACACTGAAGCTTTCTTT
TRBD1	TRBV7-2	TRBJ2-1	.	CASSLAGQGSGNEQFF	TGTGCCAGCAGCTTAGCTGGACAGGGGTCGGGCAATGAGCAGTTCTTC
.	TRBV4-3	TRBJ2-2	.	CASSQDIGQGANTGELFF	TGCGCCAGCAGCCAAGATATCGGGCAGGGCGCGAACACCGGGGAGCTGTTTTTT